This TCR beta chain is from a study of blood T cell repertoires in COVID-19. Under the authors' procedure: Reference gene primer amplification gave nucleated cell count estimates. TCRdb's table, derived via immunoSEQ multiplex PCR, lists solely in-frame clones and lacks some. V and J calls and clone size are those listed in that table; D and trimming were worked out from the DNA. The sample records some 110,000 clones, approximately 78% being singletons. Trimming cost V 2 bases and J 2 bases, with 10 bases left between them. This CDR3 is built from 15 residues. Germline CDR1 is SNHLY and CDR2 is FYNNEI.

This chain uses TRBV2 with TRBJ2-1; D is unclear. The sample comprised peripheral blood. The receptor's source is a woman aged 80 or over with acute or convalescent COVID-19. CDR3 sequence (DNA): TGTGCCAGCAGTGAAACATTAGCCGCCTACAATGAGCAGTTCTTC. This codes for CASSETLAAYNEQFF.